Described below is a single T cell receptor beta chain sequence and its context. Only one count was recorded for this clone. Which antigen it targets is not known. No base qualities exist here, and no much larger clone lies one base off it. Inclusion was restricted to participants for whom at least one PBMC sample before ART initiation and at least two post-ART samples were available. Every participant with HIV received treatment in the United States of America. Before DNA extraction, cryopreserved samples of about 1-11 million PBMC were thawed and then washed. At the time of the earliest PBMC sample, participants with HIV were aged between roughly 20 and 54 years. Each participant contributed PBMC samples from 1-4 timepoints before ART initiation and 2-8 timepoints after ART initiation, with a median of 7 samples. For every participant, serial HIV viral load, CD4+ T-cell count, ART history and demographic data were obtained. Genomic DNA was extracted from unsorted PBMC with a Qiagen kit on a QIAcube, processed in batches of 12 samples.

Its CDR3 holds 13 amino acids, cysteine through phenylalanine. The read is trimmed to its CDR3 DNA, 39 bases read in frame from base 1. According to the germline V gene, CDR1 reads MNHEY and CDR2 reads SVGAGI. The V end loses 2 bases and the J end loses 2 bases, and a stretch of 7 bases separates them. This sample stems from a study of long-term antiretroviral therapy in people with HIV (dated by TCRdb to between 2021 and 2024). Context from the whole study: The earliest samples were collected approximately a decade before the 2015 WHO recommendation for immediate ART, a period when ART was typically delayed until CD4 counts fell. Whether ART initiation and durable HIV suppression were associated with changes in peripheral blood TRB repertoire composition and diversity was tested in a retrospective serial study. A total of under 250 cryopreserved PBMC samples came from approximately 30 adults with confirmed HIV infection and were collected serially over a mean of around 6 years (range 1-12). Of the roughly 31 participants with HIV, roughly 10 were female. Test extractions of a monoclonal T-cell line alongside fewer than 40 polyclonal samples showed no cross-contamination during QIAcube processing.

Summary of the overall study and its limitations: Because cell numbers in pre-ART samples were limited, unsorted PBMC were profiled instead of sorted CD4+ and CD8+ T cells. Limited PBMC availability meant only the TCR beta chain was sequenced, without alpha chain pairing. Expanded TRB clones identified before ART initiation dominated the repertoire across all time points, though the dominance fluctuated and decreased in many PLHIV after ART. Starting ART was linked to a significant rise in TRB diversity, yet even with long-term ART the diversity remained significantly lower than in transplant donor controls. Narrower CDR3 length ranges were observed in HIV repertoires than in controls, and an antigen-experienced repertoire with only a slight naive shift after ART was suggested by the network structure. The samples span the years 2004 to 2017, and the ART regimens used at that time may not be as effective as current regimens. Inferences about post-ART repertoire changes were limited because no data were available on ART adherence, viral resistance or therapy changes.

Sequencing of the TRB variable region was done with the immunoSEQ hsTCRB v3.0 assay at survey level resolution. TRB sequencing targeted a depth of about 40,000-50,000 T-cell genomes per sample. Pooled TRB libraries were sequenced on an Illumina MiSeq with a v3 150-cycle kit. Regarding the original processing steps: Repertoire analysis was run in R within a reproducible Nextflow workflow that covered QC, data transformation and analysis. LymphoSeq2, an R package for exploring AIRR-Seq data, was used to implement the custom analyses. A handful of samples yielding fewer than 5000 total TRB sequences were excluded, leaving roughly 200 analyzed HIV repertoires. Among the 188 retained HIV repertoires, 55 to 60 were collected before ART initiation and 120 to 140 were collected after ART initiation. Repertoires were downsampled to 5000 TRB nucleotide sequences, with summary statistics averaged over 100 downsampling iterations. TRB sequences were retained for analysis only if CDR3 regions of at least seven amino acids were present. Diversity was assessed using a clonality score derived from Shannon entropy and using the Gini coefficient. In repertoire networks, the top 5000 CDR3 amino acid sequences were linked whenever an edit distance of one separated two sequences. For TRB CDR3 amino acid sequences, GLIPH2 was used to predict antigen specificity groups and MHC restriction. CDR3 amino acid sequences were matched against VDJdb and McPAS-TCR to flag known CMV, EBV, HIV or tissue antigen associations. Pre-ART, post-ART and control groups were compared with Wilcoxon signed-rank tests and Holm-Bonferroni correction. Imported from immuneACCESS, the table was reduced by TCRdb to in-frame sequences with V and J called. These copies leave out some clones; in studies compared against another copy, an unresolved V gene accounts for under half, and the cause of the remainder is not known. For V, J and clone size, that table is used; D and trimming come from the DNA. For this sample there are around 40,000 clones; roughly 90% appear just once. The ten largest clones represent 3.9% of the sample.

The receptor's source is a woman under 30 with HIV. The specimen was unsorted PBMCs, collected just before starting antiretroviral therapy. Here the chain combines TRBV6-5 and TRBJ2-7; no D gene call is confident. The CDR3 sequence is CASSYDEAYEQYF. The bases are TGTGCCAGCAGTTACGACGAGGCCTACGAGCAGTACTTC.